These 3 T cell receptor beta chains were all obtained from the same sample, sequenced in a study of T cell responses to AZD1222 COVID-19 vaccine. Profiled with immunoSEQ multiplex PCR; TCRdb holds only in-frame clones, not every one. The sample carries around 120,000 clones, roughly 85% recorded once. Sequenced here: peripheral blood, sampled 28 days after the second AZD1222 dose. Every receptor here comes from an adult who received the AZD1222 COVID-19 vaccine.

V usage is TRBV3-1 (or the pseudogene TRBV3-2) and J usage is TRBJ1-2, with D possibly TRBD1 on 6 matching bases. This CDR3 comprises 12 residues. The germline V and J ends were trimmed by 3 bases and 4 bases, with 6 bases remaining between them. Germline lookup yields CDR1 LGHDT and CDR2 YNNKEL (reference sequence). CDR3 sequence reads: CASSQGAYGYTF. CDR3 sequence (DNA): TGTGCCAGCAGCCAGGGGGCCTATGGCTACACCTTC.

The CDR3 is CASSLSGTSGRATYEQYF. CDR3 coding DNA: TGTGCCAGCAGCTTAAGTGGGACTAGCGGGAGGGCCACCTACGAGCAGTACTTC. The chain carries TRBV7-9 and TRBJ2-7, with 16 bases matching TRBD2. J gave up 2 bases and V 2 bases, and 6 bases lay outside the gene matches. Per the germline V gene, CDR1 is SEHNR and CDR2 is FQNEAQ (reference sequence). This CDR3 has 18 residues.

As for this clone: Other DNA sequences within the sample encode an identical CDR3. The V call is TRBV28, the J call TRBJ1-6; 7 nucleotides align to TRBD1. The V segment lost 4 bases and the J segment 4 bases; nucleotides outside the gene matches: 7. Germline loops: CDR1 MDHEN, CDR2 SYDVKM. The CDR3 runs to 16 residues. The CDR3 region has the DNA TGTGCCAGCAGTTCCTTACCGGGACAGTATAATTCACCCCTCCACTTT. It yields the protein CASSSLPGQYNSPLHF.